These T cell receptor beta chains were read from a single sample in a study of shared clonotypes between healthy human individuals. Some clones are missing from TCRdb's copy, which holds only in-frame ones; the method was immunoSEQ multiplex PCR. The table has around 2,000,000 clones, approximately 94% seen once. The sequenced sample was naive CD8+ T cells sorted from blood. The receptor set was obtained from a man in his late teens or twenties in good health. CDR3s include the opening cysteine and the closing phenylalanine or tryptophan. D genes are given only for firm matches. Expanded clones get a size class; other rows say once, few or many, or leave the size out.

J gene | V gene | D gene | clone size | CDR3 DNA | CDR3 protein
TRBJ2-7 | TRBV7-6 | - | - | TGTGCCAGCAGCCAGGGAGCAGGCCCTTATGAGCAGTACTTC | CASSQGAGPYEQYF
TRBJ2-3 | TRBV5-1 | - | once | TGCGCCAGCAGCGCCCCTCGGGACTCCAACCTTCTCACAGATACGCAGTATTTT | CASSAPRDSNLLTDTQYF
TRBJ2-7 | TRBV5-1 | - | once | TGCGCCAGCAGCCCCGAGGGGTACGAGCAGTACTTC | CASSPEGYEQYF
TRBJ2-5 | TRBV7-9 | TRBD1 | - | TGTGCCAGCAGCTTAACAGGGGGCAAAGAGACCCAGTACTTC | CASSLTGGKETQYF
TRBJ1-1 | TRBV4-1 | - | - | TGCGCCAGCCAAGGGCCAGCTTGGCAGGGTGATTTGAACACTGAAGCTTTCTTT | CASQGPAWQGDLNTEAFF
TRBJ2-7 | TRBV27 | - | - | TGTGCCAGCAGTTTGTTGGGTAGACTTTCCTACGAGCAGTACTTC | CASSLLGRLSYEQYF
TRBJ1-2 | TRBV6-5 | - | - | TGTGCCAGCAGTTACTCGTCTGGGGGTGGCTACACCTTC | CASSYSSGGGYTF
TRBJ2-3 | TRBV29-1 | - | - | TGCAGCTCTTTCACAGATACGCAGTATTTT | CSSFTDTQYF
TRBJ2-7 | TRBV27 | TRBD1 | - | TGTGCCAGCAGCGTTCTTTTAGGGACAGGGTCGACCTACGAGCAGTACTTC | CASSVLLGTGSTYEQYF
TRBJ2-3 | TRBV6-5 | - | once | TGTGCCAGCAGTTTTGTGACGGCAGATACGCAGTATTTT | CASSFVTADTQYF
TRBJ2-7 | TRBV27 | TRBD1 | - | TGTGCCAGCAGTCCGGGACAGGGCGTCTACGAGCAGTACTTC | CASSPGQGVYEQYF
TRBJ2-5 | TRBV7-9 | - | - | TGTGCCAGCAGCTGGACGACCGGCCAAGAGACCCAGTACTTC | CASSWTTGQETQYF
TRBJ1-1 | TRBV28 | - | once | TGTGCCAGCAGCTACGGGGGGCTGAACACTGAAGCTTTCTTT | CASSYGGLNTEAFF
TRBJ2-7 | TRBV10-3 | - | - | TGTGCCATCAGAAATGAACTGGACTACGAGCAGTACTTC | CAIRNELDYEQYF
TRBJ2-1 | TRBV4-3 | - | - | TGCGCCAGCAGCCAAGATCGCAGCAGCGAGCAGTTCTTC | CASSQDRSSEQFF
TRBJ2-3 | TRBV4-1 | TRBD2 | - | TGCGCCAGCAGCCAAGATGAACGGGGGGAATGGGGCACAGATACGCAGTATTTT | CASSQDERGEWGTDTQYF
TRBJ2-5 | TRBV11-2 | - | - | TGTGCCAGCAGCTGGTACCAAGAGACCCAGTACTTC | CASSWYQETQYF
TRBJ2-7 | TRBV30 | - | - | TGTGCCTGGGAGCAGGCTCCGTACGAGCAGTACTTC | CAWEQAPYEQYF
TRBJ2-5 | TRBV5-5 | - | once | TGTGCCAGCAGCCAGGGGTTACAAGAGACCCAGTACTTC | CASSQGLQETQYF
TRBJ1-5 | TRBV23-1 | TRBD1 | - | TGCGCCAGCAGCCCACCCGGACAGGGTTGTCAGCCCCAGCATTTT | CASSPPGQGCQPQHF
TRBJ2-1 | TRBV7-7 | - | once | TGTGCTAGCAGCTTAGATAACAGGAATGAGCAGTTCTTC | CASSLDNRNEQFF
TRBJ1-4 | TRBV27 | - | - | TGTGCCAGCAGTTTAGAGGGAGGGGGACTTAATGAAAAACTGTTTTTT | CASSLEGGGLNEKLFF
TRBJ1-2 | TRBV7-9 | - | - | TGTGCCAGCAGCTTAAGTACAGAAAACTATGGCTACACCTTC | CASSLSTENYGYTF
TRBJ1-2 | TRBV27 | - | once | TGTGCCAGCAATTTATCATGGGGGGGGAACTATGGCTACACCTTC | CASNLSWGGNYGYTF
TRBJ2-1 | TRBV9 | TRBD2 | - | TGTGCCAGCAGCGTAGTGGGACTACTAAGTGGGGAGCAGTTCTTC | CASSVVGLLSGEQFF
TRBJ2-7 | TRBV6-1 | - | - | TGTGCCAGCTCCCCCCGTTCAACCTACGAGCAGTACTTC | CASSPRSTYEQYF
TRBJ1-5 | TRBV10-1 | - | - | TGCGCCAGCAGTGAAGGTGGGAATCAGCCCCAGCATTTT | CASSEGGNQPQHF